What follows are 6 T cell receptor beta chains derived from one specimen sequenced in a study of shared clonotypes between healthy human individuals. Sequencing used immunoSEQ multiplex PCR; TCRdb keeps in-frame clones, though not all of them. Of about 1.1 million clones in the sample, around 82% were seen once. Sequenced sample: memory CD4+ T cells from PBMCs. Stated subset: CD45RA-negative fraction. The source is a man younger than 30 in good health. Some clones in this sample may be carry-over from other donors' samples.

A note on this clone: Other DNA sequences from this sample encode an identical CDR3 as well. DNA for the CDR3: TGTGCCAGCAGCTTAGTAGGGGATACGCAGTATTTT. This codes for CASSLVGDTQYF. The chain recombines TRBV7-2 with TRBJ2-3; no definite D call. The CDR3 sequence is 12 residues long. Per the germline V gene, CDR1 is SGHTA and CDR2 is FQGNSA. V shed 1 base and J shed 6 bases, with 5 bases lying between them.

This chain connects TRBV15 to TRBJ2-1, with a weak D call TRBD2 (6 bases). V lost 0 bases, J lost 0 bases, and 9 bases lay in between. In germline, CDR1 is LNHNV, CDR2 YYDKDF (reference sequence). CDR3 length equals 16 residues. The CDR3 region has the DNA TGTGCCACCAGCAGAGATCGGGAGATCTCCTACAATGAGCAGTTCTTC. Translation: CATSRDREISYNEQFF.

About this clone: With a much larger clone just one base away, this may be a read error. This chain links TRBV7-6 with TRBJ2-7; D remains unclear. Germline V gene lookup returns CDR1 SGHVS and CDR2 FNYEAQ. CDR3 length: 13 amino acids. The CDR3 reads CAGSFRIGGEQYF. The CDR3 DNA reads TGTGCCGGCAGCTTCAGGATCGGCGGAGAGCAGTACTTC.

The chain uses TRBV7-9 and TRBJ2-5; TRBD2 is a possible D gene (7 bases). Trimming stripped 1 base from V and 5 bases from J, with 14 bases between. The CDR3 has 15 residues. Germline CDR1 reads SEHNR; CDR2 reads FQNEAQ (reference sequence). In DNA form, the CDR3 reads TGTGCCAGCAGCTTAGAGTTCGGGGGGCCGGAGACCCAGTACTTC. This encodes CASSLEFGGPETQYF.

V is TRBV4-2 and J is TRBJ2-1; 7 bases match TRBD2. The CDR3 covers 16 residues. The germline V gene has CDR1 LGHNA and CDR2 YNFKEQ. J lost 5 bases, V lost 1 base, and 8 bases had no gene match. The DNA of the CDR3 is TGTGCCAGCAGCCAAGTGATGGCGGGAGCCCACAATGAGCAGTTCTTC. Translation: CASSQVMAGAHNEQFF.

The chain joins TRBV6-6 to TRBJ2-7; D is unclear. Per the germline V gene, CDR1 is MNHNY and CDR2 is SVGAGI (reference sequence). The CDR3 is 16 amino acids. V was clipped by 0 bases and J by 0 bases, with 12 bases between them. Written as DNA, the CDR3 is TGTGCCAGCAGTTACTCTGCAGCCTCCAGCTCCTACGAGCAGTACTTC. It translates to CASSYSAASSSYEQYF.